The 29 T cell receptor beta chains presented below share a single source sample, sequenced in a study of T cell repertoires in cytomegalovirus infection (dated by TCRdb to between 2017 and 2020). Sequencing instrument: Illumina HiSeq 1500. In-frame beta chains were kept once TCRdb had trimmed the public reads at Q25 with fastp and called clones with MiXCR. All rows with the same CDR3 protein become a single entry with the most common DNA and genes. Present in this sample are about 490,000 distinct CDR3 sequences, about 26% of which were seen just once. Approximately 13% of the sample rests with the top ten. Material for sequencing was PBMCs. These receptors were taken from a human donor in good health (CMV status not recorded). Some clones in this sample may be carry-over from other donors' samples.

This clonotype was seen repeatedly, ten times or more. The J gene is TRBJ1-2, the V gene TRBV12-3 or TRBV12-4, with 10 bases fitting TRBD1. This CDR3 is built from 15 residues. J gave up 3 bases and V 5 bases, and 6 bases lay outside the gene matches. CDR3 residues: CASSQGQGIHYGYTF. The CDR3 DNA reads TGTGCCAGCAGTCAGGGACAGGGGATCCACTATGGCTACACCTTC.

This clonotype was detected a few times. The CDR3 DNA follows: TGTGCCATCCGAGGGCTAGCGGGGGCCGGGGAGCTGTTTTTT. It yields the protein CAIRGLAGAGELFF. This chain joins TRBV12-3 or TRBV12-4 and TRBJ2-2; 10 nucleotides match TRBD2. This CDR3 region has 14 residues. V lost 10 bases, J lost 6 bases, and 8 bases stayed unmatched.

This rearrangement joins TRBV18 to TRBJ1-1; TRBD1 might be the D (6 bases). Germline lookup yields CDR1 KGHSH and CDR2 LQKENI. Trimming took 7 bases from V and 1 from J, leaving 10 bases between them. This CDR3 contains 13 residues. CDR3 sequence reads: CASLGQPNTEAFF. The CDR3 DNA reads TGTGCCAGCTTAGGACAGCCGAACACTGAAGCTTTCTTT.

The chain couples TRBV19 to TRBJ2-3; 8 nucleotides match TRBD1. Losses at the gene ends were 3 bases for V and 2 bases for J; bases not matched to a gene: 4. The V gene's germline CDR1 is LNHDA and CDR2 SQIVND (reference sequence). CDR3 size: 15 residues. The CDR3 nucleotides read TGTGCCAGTAGTATTCCGGGACAGGTCACAGATACGCAGTATTTT. This codes for CASSIPGQVTDTQYF.

The chain employs TRBV5-1 and TRBJ2-4, with 7 bases aligning to TRBD1. V shed 3 bases and J 6 bases; nucleotides not matched to a gene: 9. Germline V gene data show CDR1 as SGHRS and CDR2 as YFSETQ. The CDR3 runs 15 residues. The CDR3 bases are TGCGCCAGCAGCTCCAACCAGGGGGACGGAAACATTCAGTACTTC. Translation: CASSSNQGDGNIQYF.

The table lists this clonotype with a few counts. The genes are TRBV6-5 and TRBJ1-2; D remains ambiguous. Trimming pared 0 bases from V and 1 base from J, leaving 12 bases between. This CDR3 contains 16 residues. Germline assignment: CDR1 MNHEY and CDR2 SVGAGI. CDR3 loop: CASSYSPRTDNYGYTF. In DNA form, the CDR3 reads TGTGCCAGCAGTTACTCACCCAGGACGGATAACTATGGCTACACCTTC.

CDR3 in amino acids: CASSQEVRGSEAFF. The CDR3 DNA reads as TGCGCCAGCAGCCAAGAGGTCAGGGGCTCTGAAGCTTTCTTT. The J gene is TRBJ1-1, the V gene TRBV4-3, with D possibly matching TRBD1 (6 bases). CDR1 is LGHNA and CDR2 is YSLEER in the germline V gene. The V and J ends lost 0 bases and 6 bases respectively, with 11 bases between them. This CDR3 region has 14 residues.

This clonotype appeared a few times. The rearrangement uses TRBV4-2 and TRBJ1-2; D is possibly TRBD1 (5 bases). The germline V gene has CDR1 LGHNA and CDR2 YNFKEQ. The CDR3 covers 16 residues. V gave up 0 bases and J gave up 4 bases, with 15 bases separating them. CDR3 nucleotide sequence: TGTGCCAGCAGCCAAGATCCCCAGGGAGTGGGCTATGGCTACACCTTC. The encoded protein is CASSQDPQGVGYGYTF.

The rearrangement uses TRBV15 and TRBJ1-6; possibly TRBD1 for D (5 bases). From germline, CDR1 is LNHNV and CDR2 YYDKDF (reference sequence). Deletions cut 3 bases from V and 8 bases from J, with 20 bases between. The CDR3 length is 17 residues. The CDR3 DNA reads as TGTGCCACCAGCAGTCCCTCGGGACCGGGCAGGGATTCACCCCTCCACTTT. It yields the protein CATSSPSGPGRDSPLHF.

Many counts were recorded for this clonotype. The V gene is TRBV7-2, the J gene TRBJ1-6; D not resolved. Germline lookup yields CDR1 SGHTA and CDR2 FQGNSA. Deletions cut 2 bases from V and 10 bases from J, with 6 bases between. CDR3 length: 12 residues. The CDR3 here is CASSLFLSPLHF. The DNA of the CDR3 is TGTGCCAGCAGCTTATTCCTATCACCCCTCCACTTT. Looking up the rest from reference TRBV7-2 and TRBJ1-6 gives the full variable domain: GAGVSQSPSNKVTEKGKDVELRCDPISGHTALYWYRQSLGQGLEFLIYFQGNSAPDKSGLPSDRFSAERTGGSVSTLTIQRTQQEDSAVYLCASSLFLSPLHFGNGTRLTVT.

The chain employs TRBV12-3 or TRBV12-4 and TRBJ1-5; D is undetermined. V gave up 3 bases and J gave up 8 bases, with 8 bases separating them. The CDR3 spans 12 residues. The CDR3 region is CASSFADEPQHF. CDR3 nucleotides: TGTGCCAGCAGTTTCGCCGATGAGCCCCAGCATTTT.

The J gene is TRBJ2-1, the V gene TRBV19, with a possible D match to TRBD2 (6 bases). V gave up 9 bases and J gave up 0 bases, with 9 bases separating them. The CDR3 runs 13 residues. The germline gives CDR1 LNHDA, CDR2 SQIVND (reference sequence). The CDR3 sequence: CASVGSSYNEQFF. As DNA, the CDR3 is TGTGCCAGCGTCGGGAGCTCCTACAATGAGCAGTTCTTC.

For the CDR3, the DNA is TGTGCCAGCAGCCAACCCGGTACCCAAAACGGGGAGCTGTTTTTT. This codes for CASSQPGTQNGELFF. V and J are TRBV11-3 and TRBJ2-2; D is unresolved. Trimming took off 5 bases at V and 7 bases at J, with 17 bases between the two ends. The CDR3 consists of 15 residues. CDR1 SGHNT and CDR2 YENEEA come from the germline V gene.

The rearrangement uses TRBV6-4 and TRBJ2-1, with TRBD1 identical over 8 bases. J lost 7 bases, V lost 6 bases, and 5 bases had no gene match. This CDR3 comprises 13 residues. Germline CDR1 and CDR2: MRHNA and SNTAGT. CDR3 DNA sequence: TGTGCCAGCAGAGGACAGGGTTTGAATGAGCAGTTCTTC. Translated: CASRGQGLNEQFF.

J is TRBJ1-5 and V is TRBV28; possibly TRBD1 for D (5 bases). Trimming took 11 bases from V and 0 from J, leaving 8 bases between them. The CDR3 contains 12 residues. The germline V gene has CDR1 MDHEN and CDR2 SYDVKM. In DNA, the CDR3 is TGTGCCGGGGGAGATAGCAATCAGCCCCAGCATTTT. This sequence encodes CAGGDSNQPQHF.

The rearrangement joins TRBV27 to TRBJ1-5; a weak D match, TRBD1 (6 bases). V lost 5 bases and J lost 10, with 12 bases in between. The CDR3 covers 12 residues. CDR1 MNHEY and CDR2 SMNVEV come from the germline V gene (reference sequence). Written as DNA, the CDR3 is TGTGCCAGCAGTCCTTCGGGGGGCCCCCAGCATTTT. Translated: CASSPSGGPQHF.

This chain connects TRBV4-1 to TRBJ2-1, with 14 bases identical to TRBD2. This CDR3 is built from 19 residues. After removal of 1 base from V and 7 bases from J, the junction contained 12 bases not matched to a gene. Germline CDR1 MGHRA, CDR2 YSYEKL. The CDR3 nucleotides are TGCGCCAGCAGCCAAGTCAGGGCCGGGACTAGCGGGAGTAAGAATGAGCAGTTCTTC. It is translated as CASSQVRAGTSGSKNEQFF.

The rearrangement links TRBV19 to TRBJ1-5; D is ambiguous. Germline V gene lookup returns CDR1 LNHDA and CDR2 SQIVND (reference sequence). The CDR3 has 13 residues. The V end lost 7 bases, the J end lost 2 bases, and 9 bases lay between the germline ends. CDR3 sequence reads: CASTVRGNQPQHF. The DNA of the CDR3 is TGTGCCAGTACCGTGAGGGGCAATCAGCCCCAGCATTTT.

This clonotype was counted only a few times. The V call is TRBV20-1, the J call TRBJ2-7, with 11 bases fitting TRBD2. The germline CDR1 and CDR2 sequences are DFQATT and SNEGSKA (reference sequence). V lost 0 bases, J lost 4 bases, and 11 bases stayed unmatched. There are 17 residues in the CDR3. The CDR3, as DNA: TGCAGTGCTAGAGATCCCCTCTCGACTAGCGGGATATACGAGCAGTACTTC. Translation: CSARDPLSTSGIYEQYF.

This clonotype was detected only a few times. The chain couples TRBV5-4 to TRBJ2-7; D possibly corresponds to TRBD1 (6 bases). V dropped 2 bases and J dropped 3 bases, with 9 bases sitting between them. The CDR3 covers 13 residues. CDR1 and CDR2 (germline): SGHNT, YYREEE (reference sequence). The CDR3 coding sequence is TGTGCCAGCAGCTTAGACAGGATCTACGAGCAGTACTTC. Its protein product is CASSLDRIYEQYF.

This clonotype was recorded a few times. The chain recombines TRBV4-1 with TRBJ2-1; a weak D match, TRBD2 (5 bases). The germline V gene has CDR1 MGHRA and CDR2 YSYEKL. Trimming took off 0 bases at V and 0 bases at J, with 18 bases between the two ends. The CDR3 sequence is 19 residues long. The CDR3 sequence: CASSQEPAEAASSYNEQFF. In nucleotides, the CDR3 is TGCGCCAGCAGCCAAGAACCAGCGGAAGCAGCTAGCTCCTACAATGAGCAGTTCTTC.

This clonotype was observed a few times. The CDR3 loop reads CASSHNRGWFYEQYV. DNA of the CDR3: TGCGCCAGCAGTCATAACAGGGGTTGGTTCTACGAGCAGTACGTC. This rearrangement joins TRBV23-1 to TRBJ2-7; 7 nucleotides line up with TRBD1. TRBV23-1 is labeled an ORF, and its function is uncertain. Trimming took 3 bases from V and 3 from J; bases not matched to a gene: 8. This CDR3 is 15 amino acids long.

This clonotype was counted ten times or more. V usage is TRBV7-2 and J usage is TRBJ2-5; a weak D match, TRBD2 (6 bases). Germline V gene data show CDR1 as SGHTA and CDR2 as FQGNSA. The CDR3 loop spans 14 amino acids. Trimming removed 1 base from V and 4 bases from J, with 10 bases in between. The DNA of the CDR3 is TGTGCCAGCAGCTTAGGAACTAGCAGAGAGACCCAGTACTTC. It specifies CASSLGTSRETQYF.

The chain uses TRBV4-3 and TRBJ2-5; weak D call: TRBD2 (6 bases). The CDR3 is 15 amino acids. Germline CDR1 LGHNA, CDR2 YSLEER. The V end was cut by 0 bases, the J end by 5 bases, with 13 bases between. This chain's CDR3 is CASSQDGGIGETQYF. DNA for the CDR3: TGCGCCAGCAGCCAAGATGGAGGGATAGGGGAGACCCAGTACTTC.

The rearrangement uses TRBV6-2 or TRBV6-3 and TRBJ1-1; the D gene is possibly TRBD1 (6 bases). The CDR3 runs 13 residues. The V and J ends lost 6 bases and 6 bases respectively, with 14 bases between them. CDR1 and CDR2 from the germline V gene are MNHEY and SVGEGT. CDR3 sequence: CASRQGSLSEAFF. Here the CDR3 DNA reads TGTGCCAGCAGACAGGGCTCTCTCTCTGAAGCTTTCTTT.

This clonotype showed up just a few times. The rearrangement links TRBV6-6 to TRBJ2-7, with D possibly being TRBD2 (6 bases). This CDR3 comprises 16 residues. Trimming took off 6 bases at V and 4 bases at J, with 22 bases between the two ends. Per germline, CDR1 MNHNY and CDR2 SVGAGI (reference sequence). The CDR3 sequence: CASRRPEGSGIYEQYF. Here the CDR3 DNA reads TGTGCCAGCAGACGACCCGAGGGTAGCGGCATATACGAGCAGTACTTC.

This clonotype was found many times. This sequence joins TRBV7-6 and TRBJ1-5, with D possibly being TRBD1 (5 bases). V was trimmed by 2 bases and J by 5 bases, leaving 16 bases between them. CDR1 and CDR2 (germline): SGHVS, FNYEAQ. The length of the CDR3 is 16 residues. The CDR3 bases are TGTGCCAGCAGCTTAAAGGGCAGGGTATTTGATCAGCCCCAGCATTTT. Residues: CASSLKGRVFDQPQHF.

This clonotype was detected many times. V gene TRBV7-8 combines with J gene TRBJ2-1; TRBD1 agrees at 9 bases. V was pared by 4 bases and J by 10 bases, with 5 bases of the junction left unmatched. This CDR3 spans 13 amino acids. Germline values: CDR1 SGHVS, CDR2 FQNEAQ. CDR3 sequence (DNA): TGTGCCAGCAGCTCGACAGGGGGAACGGAGCAGTTCTTC. Protein: CASSSTGGTEQFF.

The DNA for the CDR3 is TGCAGTGCTAGGGCGGGAGTCGTAGATACGCAGTATTTT. Translating it yields CSARAGVVDTQYF. The chain has TRBV20-1 and TRBJ2-3, with TRBD2 matching over 7 bases. Germline V gene data show CDR1 as DFQATT and CDR2 as SNEGSKA (reference sequence). Trimming cost V 3 bases and J 5 bases; bases outside gene matches: 5. The CDR3 loop spans 13 amino acids.